The sample holds many counts of the clone carrying this T cell receptor (beta chain). Antigen specificity is unknown. Researchers made TCR beta libraries by using iRepertoire HTBI primers and running Arm-PCR on CDR3 regions. TCRdb independently ran MiXCR on the multiplex PCR reads; one entry per CDR3 protein. The sample carries hundreds of thousands of distinct CDR3 sequences, over 20% recorded once. The data originate from a study of regulatory T cells in long-lasting Graves disease. Study-wide context: Positivity for TSH receptor antibodies plus over 5 years of antithyroid drugs meant persistent Graves' disease. Study-wide points: Whereas new patients shared 800 to 1,000 public clonotypes, persistent patients shared more, at under 3,500.

Time point in this sample: persistent/refractory GD, antithyroid drugs over 5 years with positive TRAb. RNA from PBMCs was the source of the TCR library. Nine milliliters of peripheral blood were taken and placed in EDTA tubes. This receptor was taken from a female donor with Graves disease. Sample: peripheral blood mononuclear cells (PBMCs), taken when the disease was refractory, from a patient treated with antithyroid drugs.

CDR3 protein: CASKIAREGNQPQHF. CDR3 sequence (DNA): TGTGCCAGCAAGATCGCCCGGGAGGGCAATCAGCCCCAGCATTTT. The chain recombines TRBV6-1 with TRBJ1-5; D is undetermined. The CDR3 contains 15 residues. V shed 7 bases and J shed 2 bases, with 15 bases lying between them. CDR1 and CDR2 (germline): MNHNS, SASEGT.